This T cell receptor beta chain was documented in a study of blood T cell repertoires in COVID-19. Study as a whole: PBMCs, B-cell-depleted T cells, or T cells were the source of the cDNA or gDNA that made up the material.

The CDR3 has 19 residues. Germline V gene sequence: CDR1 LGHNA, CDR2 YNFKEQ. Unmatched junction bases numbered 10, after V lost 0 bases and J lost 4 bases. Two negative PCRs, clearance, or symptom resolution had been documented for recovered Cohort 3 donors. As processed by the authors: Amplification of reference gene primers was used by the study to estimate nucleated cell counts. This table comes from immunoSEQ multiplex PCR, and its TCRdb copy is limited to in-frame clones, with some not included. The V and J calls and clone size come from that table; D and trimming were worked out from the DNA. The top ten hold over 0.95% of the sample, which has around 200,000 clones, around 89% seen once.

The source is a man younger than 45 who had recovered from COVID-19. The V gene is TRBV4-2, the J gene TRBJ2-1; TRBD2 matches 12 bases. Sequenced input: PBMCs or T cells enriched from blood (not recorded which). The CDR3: CASSQDPAASGRVYNEQFF. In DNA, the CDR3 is TGTGCCAGCAGCCAAGATCCGGCGGCTAGCGGGAGGGTATACAATGAGCAGTTCTTC.